The T cell receptor beta chain described here comes from a study of regulatory T cells in long-lasting Graves disease. Building of the TCR beta libraries involved iRepertoire HTBI primers and Arm-PCR of CDR3 regions. MiXCR, run by TCRdb on the multiplex PCR reads, gives a single entry per CDR3 protein. The sample has some 470,000 distinct CDR3 sequences, approximately 21% seen once. Time point reported: persistent/refractory GD, antithyroid drugs over 5 years with positive TRAb. Extracted PBMC RNA gave rise to the TCR library. The table lists this clonotype with many counts. CDR3 length: 16 residues. Germline V lookup: CDR1 MNHEY, CDR2 SMNVEV (reference sequence). V lost 3 bases and J lost 3, with 17 bases in between.

The sample here was peripheral blood mononuclear cells (PBMCs), taken when the disease was refractory, from a patient treated with antithyroid drugs. The sequence was obtained from a female donor with Graves disease. The gene calls are TRBV27 and TRBJ1-1; weak D call: TRBD1 (5 bases). The chain's CDR3 is CASSFDSGSGYTEAFF. CDR3 bases: TGTGCCAGCAGTTTTGATTCAGGGAGCGGATACACTGAAGCTTTCTTT.